Detailed here is one TCR beta chain. Its antigen target is currently unknown. Base-call qualities are not available, and no considerably larger clone is one nucleotide away. The data derive from a study of T cell repertoires in cytomegalovirus infection (dated by TCRdb to the late 2010s). Notes on the research overall: Peptide stimulations targeted recently identified HLA-C-restricted CMV epitopes, whose presentation resists viral immunomodulation, together with well-studied HLA-B-restricted epitopes. Donor HLA type was relevant to the analysis, as public TCR beta signatures indicated carriage of CMV infection together with the matching HLA type.

V drops 6 bases and J drops 5 bases, leaving 17 bases in between. Measured from the cysteine to the phenylalanine, the CDR3 is 15 residues long. Left in the record is the CDR3 DNA by itself, 45 bases read in frame from the first base. From the germline V gene, CDR1 is SGHVT and CDR2 is SQSDAQ. The sequencing machine was an Illumina HiSeq 1500. TCRdb reprocessing: public reads trimmed at Q25 with fastp, clones called with MiXCR, in-frame beta chains kept. Each entry merges the rows of one CDR3 protein and shows their most common DNA and genes. The sample has approximately 600,000 distinct CDR3 sequences on record, 40% of them singletons. Jointly, the top ten make up around 50% of the sample. Taken with the paper, the label for treatment or condition translates to: in vitro stimulation with specific CMV peptide epitopes to enrich CMV-specific T cells. The paper's findings and limits, for the study overall: The ex vivo response was dominated by HLA-C-restricted CMV-specific TCR beta clonotypes, which also provided the single most frequent clonotype in two of eight donors. Carriers of CMV infection plus the relevant HLA type were discriminated by the cumulative frequency of public TCR beta family members in the study cohort and in an independent approximately 400-donor cohort.

The sequence links TRBV7-4 to TRBJ2-1; the D gene assignment is perhaps TRBD1 or TRBD2, with each matching 5 bases. This sequence originates from a human donor in good health (CMV status not recorded). Some clones in this sample may be carry-over from other donors' samples. Sequenced material: cultured PBMCs, taken from culture after CMV antigen stimulation. The bases are TGTGCCAGCAGTTCCGGGACCGCTGGAAACAATGAGCAGTTCTTC. This is translated as CASSSGTAGNNEQFF.